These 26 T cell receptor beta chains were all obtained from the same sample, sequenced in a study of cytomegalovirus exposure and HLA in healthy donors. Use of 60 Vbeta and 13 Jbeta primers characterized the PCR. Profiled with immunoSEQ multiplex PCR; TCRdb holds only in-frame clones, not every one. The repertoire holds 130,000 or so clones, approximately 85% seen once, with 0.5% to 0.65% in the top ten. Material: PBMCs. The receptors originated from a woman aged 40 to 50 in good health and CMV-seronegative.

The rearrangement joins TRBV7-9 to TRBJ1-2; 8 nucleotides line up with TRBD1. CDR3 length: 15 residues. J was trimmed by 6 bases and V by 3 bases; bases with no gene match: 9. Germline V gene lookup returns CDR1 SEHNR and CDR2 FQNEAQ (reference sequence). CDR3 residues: CASSFRQGFLDGYTF. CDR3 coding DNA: TGTGCCAGCAGCTTCCGACAGGGGTTCTTGGATGGCTACACCTTC.

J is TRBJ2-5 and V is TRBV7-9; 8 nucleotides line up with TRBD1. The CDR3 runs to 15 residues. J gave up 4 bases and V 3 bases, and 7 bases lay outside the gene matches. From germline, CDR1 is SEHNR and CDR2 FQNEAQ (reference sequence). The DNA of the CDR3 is TGTGCCAGCAGCTTGGGACAGGCCCTGGGAGAGACCCAGTACTTC. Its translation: CASSLGQALGETQYF.

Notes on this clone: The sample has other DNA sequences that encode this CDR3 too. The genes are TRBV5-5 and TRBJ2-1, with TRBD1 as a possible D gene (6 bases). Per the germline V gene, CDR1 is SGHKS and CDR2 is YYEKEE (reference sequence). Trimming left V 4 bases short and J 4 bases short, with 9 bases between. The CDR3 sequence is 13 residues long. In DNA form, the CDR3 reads TGTGCCAGCAGCCTGGACAGTTACAATGAGCAGTTCTTC. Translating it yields CASSLDSYNEQFF.

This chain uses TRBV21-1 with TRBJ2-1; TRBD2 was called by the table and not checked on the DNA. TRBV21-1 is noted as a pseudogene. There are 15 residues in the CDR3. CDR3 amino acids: CAGRGGGLAANEQFF. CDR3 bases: TGTGCCGGCCGAGGGGGAGGACTAGCGGCCAATGAGCAGTTCTTC.

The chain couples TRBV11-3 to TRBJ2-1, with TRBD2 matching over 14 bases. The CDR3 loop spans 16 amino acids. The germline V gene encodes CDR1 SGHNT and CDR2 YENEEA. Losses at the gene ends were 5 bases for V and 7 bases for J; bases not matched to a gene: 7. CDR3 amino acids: CASSPRLAGGKNEQFF. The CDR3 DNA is TGTGCCAGCAGCCCGAGACTAGCGGGAGGGAAAAATGAGCAGTTCTTC.

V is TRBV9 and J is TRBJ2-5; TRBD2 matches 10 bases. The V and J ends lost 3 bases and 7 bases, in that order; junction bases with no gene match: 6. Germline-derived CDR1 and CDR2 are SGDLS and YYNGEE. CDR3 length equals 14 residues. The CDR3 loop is CASSGYIAGGTQYF. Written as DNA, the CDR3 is TGTGCCAGCAGCGGCTACATAGCGGGAGGGACCCAGTACTTC. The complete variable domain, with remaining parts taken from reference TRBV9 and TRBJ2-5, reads DSGVTQTPKHLITATGQRVTLRCSPRSGDLSVYWYQQSLDQGLQFLIQYYNGEERAKGNILERFSAQQFPDLHSELNLSSLELGDSALYFCASSGYIAGGTQYFGPGTRLLVL.

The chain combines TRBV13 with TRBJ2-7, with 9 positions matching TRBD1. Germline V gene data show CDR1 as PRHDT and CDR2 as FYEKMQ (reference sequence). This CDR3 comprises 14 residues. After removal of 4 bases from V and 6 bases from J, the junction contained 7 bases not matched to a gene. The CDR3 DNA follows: TGTGCCAGCAGCTACCTGGTGACAGGGGGCGAGCAGTACTTC. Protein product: CASSYLVTGGEQYF.

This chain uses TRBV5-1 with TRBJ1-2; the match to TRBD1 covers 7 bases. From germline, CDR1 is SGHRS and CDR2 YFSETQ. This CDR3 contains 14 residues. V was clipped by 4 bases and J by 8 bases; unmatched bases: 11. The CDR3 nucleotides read TGCGCCAGCAGCCCGTCGCAGGGGGAAAGCGGCTACACCTTC. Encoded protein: CASSPSQGESGYTF.

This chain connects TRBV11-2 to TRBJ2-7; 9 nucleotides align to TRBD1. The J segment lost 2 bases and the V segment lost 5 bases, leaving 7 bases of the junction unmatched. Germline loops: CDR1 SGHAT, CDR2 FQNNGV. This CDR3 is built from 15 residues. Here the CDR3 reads CASSARQGVPYEQYF. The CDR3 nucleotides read TGTGCCAGCAGCGCCCGACAGGGGGTTCCCTACGAGCAGTACTTC.

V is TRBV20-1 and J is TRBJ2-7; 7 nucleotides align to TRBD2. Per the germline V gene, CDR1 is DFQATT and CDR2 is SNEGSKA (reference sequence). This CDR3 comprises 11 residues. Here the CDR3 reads CGGDSGYEQYF. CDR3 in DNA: TGCGGGGGGGACTCTGGCTACGAGCAGTACTTC.

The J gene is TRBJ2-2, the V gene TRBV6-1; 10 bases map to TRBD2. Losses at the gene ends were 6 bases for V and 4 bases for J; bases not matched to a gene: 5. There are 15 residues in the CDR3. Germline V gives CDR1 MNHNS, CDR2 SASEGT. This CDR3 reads CASSWTSGFTGELFF. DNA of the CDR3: TGTGCCAGCAGCTGGACTAGCGGATTCACCGGGGAGCTGTTTTTT.

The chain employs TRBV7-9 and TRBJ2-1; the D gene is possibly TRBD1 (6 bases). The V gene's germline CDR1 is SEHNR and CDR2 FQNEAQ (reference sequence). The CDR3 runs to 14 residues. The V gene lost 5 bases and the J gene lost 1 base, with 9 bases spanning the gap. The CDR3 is CASSQQGSYNEQFF. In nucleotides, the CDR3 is TGTGCCAGCAGCCAACAGGGATCCTACAATGAGCAGTTCTTC.

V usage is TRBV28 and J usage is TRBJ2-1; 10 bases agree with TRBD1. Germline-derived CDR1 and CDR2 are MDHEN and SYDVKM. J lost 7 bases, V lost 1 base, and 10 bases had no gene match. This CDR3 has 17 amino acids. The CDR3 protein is CASSLLTMGGQGNEQFF. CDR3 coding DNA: TGTGCCAGCAGTTTATTGACGATGGGGGGACAGGGGAATGAGCAGTTCTTC.

For the CDR3, the DNA is TGCGCCAGCAGCCGGGGACAGGCTAATTCACCCCTCCACTTT. This gives the protein CASSRGQANSPLHF. V gene TRBV5-1 combines with J gene TRBJ1-6, with 8 bases fitting TRBD1. The CDR3 consists of 14 residues. Germline V gives CDR1 SGHRS, CDR2 YFSETQ. Trimming took 4 bases from V and 6 from J; bases not matched to a gene: 3.

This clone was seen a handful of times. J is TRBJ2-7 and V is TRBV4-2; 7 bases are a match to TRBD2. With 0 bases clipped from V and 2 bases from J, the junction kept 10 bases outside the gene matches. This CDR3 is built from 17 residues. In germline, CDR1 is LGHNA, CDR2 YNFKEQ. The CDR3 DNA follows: TGTGCCAGCAGCCAAGATTGGGGGAGGGAGCTAACCTACGAGCAGTACTTC. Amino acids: CASSQDWGRELTYEQYF.

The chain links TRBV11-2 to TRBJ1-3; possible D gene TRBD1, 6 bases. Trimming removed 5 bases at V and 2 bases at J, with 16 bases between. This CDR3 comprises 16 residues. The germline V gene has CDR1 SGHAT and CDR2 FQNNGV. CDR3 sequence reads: CASSPLIGGAGNTIYF. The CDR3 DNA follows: TGTGCCAGCAGCCCACTCATAGGGGGTGCTGGAAACACCATATATTTT.

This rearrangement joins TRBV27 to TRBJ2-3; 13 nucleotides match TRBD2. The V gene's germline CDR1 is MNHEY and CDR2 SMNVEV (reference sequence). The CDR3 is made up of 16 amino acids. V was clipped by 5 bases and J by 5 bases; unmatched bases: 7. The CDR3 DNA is TGTGCCAGCAGTCCCGGACTAGCGGGAGTGGTAGATACGCAGTATTTT. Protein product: CASSPGLAGVVDTQYF.

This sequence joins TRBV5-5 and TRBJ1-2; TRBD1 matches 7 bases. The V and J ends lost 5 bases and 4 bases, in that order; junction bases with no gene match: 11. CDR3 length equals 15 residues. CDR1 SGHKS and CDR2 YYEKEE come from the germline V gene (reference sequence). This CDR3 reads CASRGPTGPSYGYTF. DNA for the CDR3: TGTGCCAGCAGAGGTCCGACAGGGCCGTCCTATGGCTACACCTTC.

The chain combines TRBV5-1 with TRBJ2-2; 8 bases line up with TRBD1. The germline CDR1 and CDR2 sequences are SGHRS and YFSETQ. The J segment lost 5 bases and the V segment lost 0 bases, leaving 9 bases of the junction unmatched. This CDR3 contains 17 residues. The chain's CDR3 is CASSLDRTGQLTGELFF. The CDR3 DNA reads TGCGCCAGCAGCTTGGATCGGACAGGGCAGTTAACCGGGGAGCTGTTTTTT. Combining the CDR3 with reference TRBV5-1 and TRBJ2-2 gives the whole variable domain KAGVTQTPRYLIKTRGQQVTLSCSPISGHRSVSWYQQTPGQGLQFLFEYFSETQRNKGNFPGRFSGRQFSNSRSEMNVSTLELGDSALYLCASSLDRTGQLTGELFFGEGSRLTVL.

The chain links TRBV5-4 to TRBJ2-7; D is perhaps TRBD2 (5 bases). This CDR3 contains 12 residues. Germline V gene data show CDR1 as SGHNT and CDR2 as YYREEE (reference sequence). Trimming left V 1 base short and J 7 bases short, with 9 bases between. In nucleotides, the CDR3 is TGTGCCAGCAGCTTGACGGAGCGGGAGCAGTACTTC. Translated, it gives CASSLTEREQYF.

CDR3 coding DNA: TGTGCCAGCAGTGTCCAGGGGGTTGCTAATGAAAAACTGTTTTTT. It specifies CASSVQGVANEKLFF. The rearrangement uses TRBV28 and TRBJ1-4, with 7 bases aligning to TRBD1. Germline V gene sequence: CDR1 MDHEN, CDR2 SYDVKM. V lost 5 bases and J lost 3; bases outside the gene matches: 6. The CDR3 spans 15 residues. Based on the CDR3 plus reference TRBV28 and TRBJ1-4, the full variable domain is DVKVTQSSRYLVKRTGEKVFLECVQDMDHENMFWYRQDPGLGLRLIYFSYDVKMKEKGDIPEGYSVSREKKERFSLILESASTNQTSMYLCASSVQGVANEKLFFGSGTQLSVL.

CDR3 protein: CASSELAVTYEQYF. The CDR3 region has the DNA TGTGCCAGCAGCGAACTAGCGGTTACCTACGAGCAGTACTTC. This sequence joins TRBV9 and TRBJ2-7; 8 bases fit TRBD2. The CDR3 contains 14 residues. J was trimmed by 2 bases and V by 3 bases; bases with no gene match: 4. Germline assignment: CDR1 SGDLS and CDR2 YYNGEE. The variable domain in full, with the rest retrieved from reference TRBV9 and TRBJ2-7, is DSGVTQTPKHLITATGQRVTLRCSPRSGDLSVYWYQQSLDQGLQFLIQYYNGEERAKGNILERFSAQQFPDLHSELNLSSLELGDSALYFCASSELAVTYEQYFGPGTRLTVT.

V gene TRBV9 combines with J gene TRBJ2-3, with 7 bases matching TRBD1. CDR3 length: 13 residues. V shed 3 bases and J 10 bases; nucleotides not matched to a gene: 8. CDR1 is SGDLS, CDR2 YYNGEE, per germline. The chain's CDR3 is CASSERQGFAQYF. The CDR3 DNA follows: TGTGCCAGCAGCGAGCGACAGGGTTTTGCGCAGTATTTT.

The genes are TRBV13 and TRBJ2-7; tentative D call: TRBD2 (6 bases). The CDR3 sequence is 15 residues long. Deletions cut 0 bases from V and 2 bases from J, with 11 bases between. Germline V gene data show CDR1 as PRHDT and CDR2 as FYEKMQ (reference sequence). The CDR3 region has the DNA TGTGCCAGCAGCTTAGGGGCGGGAAAGGCCTACGAGCAGTACTTC. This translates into CASSLGAGKAYEQYF.

CDR3 nucleotide sequence: TGTGCCTGGAGTGTCATAGGAGGAACTGAAGCTTTCTTT. It translates to CAWSVIGGTEAFF. The genes are TRBV30 and TRBJ1-1; D unresolved. The germline V gene encodes CDR1 GTSNPN and CDR2 SVGIG (reference sequence). This CDR3 region has 13 residues. Deletions cut 0 bases from V and 5 bases from J, with 10 bases between. Drawing the rest from reference TRBV30 and TRBJ1-1, the complete variable domain is SQTIHQWPATLVQPVGSPLSLECTVEGTSNPNLYWYRQAAGRGLQLLFYSVGIGQISSEVPQNLSASRPQDRQFILSSKKLLLSDSGFYLCAWSVIGGTEAFFGQGTRLTVV.

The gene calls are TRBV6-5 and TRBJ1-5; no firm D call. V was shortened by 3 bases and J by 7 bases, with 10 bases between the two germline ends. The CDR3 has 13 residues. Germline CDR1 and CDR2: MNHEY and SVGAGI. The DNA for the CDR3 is TGTGCCAGCAGTTATTGGTCGGGGCAGCCCCAGCATTTT. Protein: CASSYWSGQPQHF.